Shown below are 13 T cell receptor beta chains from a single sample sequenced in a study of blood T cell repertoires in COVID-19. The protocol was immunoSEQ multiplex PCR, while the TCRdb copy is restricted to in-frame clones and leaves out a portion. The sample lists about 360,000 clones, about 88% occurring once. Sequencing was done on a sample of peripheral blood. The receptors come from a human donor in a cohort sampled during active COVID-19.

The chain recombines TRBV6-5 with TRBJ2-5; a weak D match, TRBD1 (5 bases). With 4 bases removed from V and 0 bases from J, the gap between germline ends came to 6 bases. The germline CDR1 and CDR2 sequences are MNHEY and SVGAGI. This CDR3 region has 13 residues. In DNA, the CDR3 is TGTGCCAGCAGTTTGACAGACCAAGAGACCCAGTACTTC. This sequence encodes CASSLTDQETQYF.

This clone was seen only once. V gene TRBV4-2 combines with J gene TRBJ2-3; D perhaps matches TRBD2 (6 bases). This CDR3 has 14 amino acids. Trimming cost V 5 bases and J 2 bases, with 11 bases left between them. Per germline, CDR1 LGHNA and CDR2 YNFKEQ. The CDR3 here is CASSTRDSTDTQYF. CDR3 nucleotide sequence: TGTGCCAGCAGCACCCGGGACTCCACAGATACGCAGTATTTT.

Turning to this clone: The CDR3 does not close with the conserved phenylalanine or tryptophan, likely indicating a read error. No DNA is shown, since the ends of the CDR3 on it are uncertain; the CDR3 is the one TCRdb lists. The CDR3 loop reads CASSEISYFHSC. The rearrangement uses TRBV6-1 and TRBJ1-1. The germline gives CDR1 MNHNS, CDR2 SASEGT. The CDR3 spans 12 amino acids, including both terminal residues.

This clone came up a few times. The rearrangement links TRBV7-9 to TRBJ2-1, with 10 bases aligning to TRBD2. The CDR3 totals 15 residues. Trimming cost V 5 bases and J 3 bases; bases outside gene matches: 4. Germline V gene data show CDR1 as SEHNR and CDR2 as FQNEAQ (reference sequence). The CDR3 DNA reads TGTGCCAGCAGCCAAGCTAGCGGGAGCTACAATGAGCAGTTCTTC. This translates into CASSQASGSYNEQFF.

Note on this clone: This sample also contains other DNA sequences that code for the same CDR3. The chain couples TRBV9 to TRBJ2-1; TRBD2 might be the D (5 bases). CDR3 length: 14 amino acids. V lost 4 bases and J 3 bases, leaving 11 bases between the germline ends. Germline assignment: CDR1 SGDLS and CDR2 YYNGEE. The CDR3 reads CASSPPGFYNEQFF. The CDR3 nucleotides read TGTGCCAGCAGCCCTCCGGGGTTCTACAATGAGCAGTTCTTC.

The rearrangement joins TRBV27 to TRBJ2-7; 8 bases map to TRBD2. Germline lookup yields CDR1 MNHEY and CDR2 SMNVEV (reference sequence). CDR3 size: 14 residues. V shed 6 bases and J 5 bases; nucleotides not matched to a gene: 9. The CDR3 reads CASSPGLAVHEQYF. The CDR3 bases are TGTGCCAGCAGCCCAGGACTAGCCGTCCACGAGCAGTACTTC.

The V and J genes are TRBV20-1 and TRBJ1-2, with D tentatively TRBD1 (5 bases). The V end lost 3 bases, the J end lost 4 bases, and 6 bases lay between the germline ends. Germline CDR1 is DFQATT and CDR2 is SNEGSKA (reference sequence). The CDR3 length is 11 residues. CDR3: CSASTGYGYTF. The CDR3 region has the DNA TGCAGTGCTAGTACAGGCTATGGCTACACCTTC.

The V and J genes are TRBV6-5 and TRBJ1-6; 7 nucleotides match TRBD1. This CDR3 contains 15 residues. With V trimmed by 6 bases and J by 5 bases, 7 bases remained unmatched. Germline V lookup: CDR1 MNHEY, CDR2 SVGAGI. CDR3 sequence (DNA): TGTGCCAGCAGCCGAGGGACAGCTAATAATTCACCCCTCCACTTT. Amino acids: CASSRGTANNSPLHF.

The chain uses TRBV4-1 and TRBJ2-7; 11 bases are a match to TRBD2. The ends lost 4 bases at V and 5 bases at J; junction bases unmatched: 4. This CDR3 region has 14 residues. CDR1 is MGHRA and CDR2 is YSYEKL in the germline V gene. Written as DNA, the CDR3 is TGCGCCAGCAGCCCTAAACTAGCGGGAGACGAGCAGTACTTC. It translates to CASSPKLAGDEQYF.

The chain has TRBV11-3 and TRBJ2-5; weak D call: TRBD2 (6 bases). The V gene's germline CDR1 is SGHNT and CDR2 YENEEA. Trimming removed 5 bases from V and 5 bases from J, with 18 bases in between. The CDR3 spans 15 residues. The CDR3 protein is CASSPGTGSLETQYF. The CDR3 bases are TGTGCCAGCAGCCCCGGGACCGGGAGCTTGGAGACCCAGTACTTC. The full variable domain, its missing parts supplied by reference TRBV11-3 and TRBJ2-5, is EAGVVQSPRYKIIEKKQPVAFWCNPISGHNTLYWYLQNLGQGPELLIRYENEEAVDDSQLPKDRFSAERLKGVDSTLKIQPAELGDSAVYLCASSPGTGSLETQYFGPGTRLLVL.

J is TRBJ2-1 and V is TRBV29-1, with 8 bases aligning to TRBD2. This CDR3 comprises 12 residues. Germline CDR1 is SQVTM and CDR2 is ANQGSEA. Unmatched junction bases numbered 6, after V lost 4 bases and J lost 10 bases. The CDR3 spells CSVAPGGPEQFF. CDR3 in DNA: TGCAGCGTTGCTCCGGGGGGGCCCGAGCAGTTCTTC.

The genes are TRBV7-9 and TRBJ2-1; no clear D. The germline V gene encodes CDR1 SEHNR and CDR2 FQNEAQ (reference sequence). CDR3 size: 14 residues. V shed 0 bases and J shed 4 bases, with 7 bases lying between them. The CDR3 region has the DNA TGTGCCAGCAGCTTAGCGAGACAATACAATGAGCAGTTCTTC. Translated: CASSLARQYNEQFF.

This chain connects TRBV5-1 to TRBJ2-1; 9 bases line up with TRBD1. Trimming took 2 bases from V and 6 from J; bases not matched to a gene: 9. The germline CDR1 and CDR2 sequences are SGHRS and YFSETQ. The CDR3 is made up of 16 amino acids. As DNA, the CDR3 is TGCGCCAGCAGCTTCTCCCGGGACAGGGCCCGCAATGAGCAGTTCTTC. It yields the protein CASSFSRDRARNEQFF.